A selection of T cell receptor beta chains follows, all from one sample in a study of response to subunit inactivated influenza vaccine. TCRdb processed the RT-PCR reads anew with MiXCR; each CDR3 protein has one entry. There are some 600,000 distinct CDR3 sequences in the sample; less than 15% occur only once, and less than 8.5% lies in the top ten. Specimen: PBMCs from blood, collected 14 days before vaccination. These receptors all come from a man aged 45-65 years who received an inactivated influenza vaccine. Each CDR3 is given with its conserved first and last residue. Fields, in order: D gene, J gene, V gene, clone size, CDR3 DNA, CDR3 protein. A D gene is named only where the DNA matches it firmly. The size field is filled for only some rows; it gives once, few, many or a size class.

>.|TRBJ2-7|TRBV20-1|many
TGCAGTGCCGATCCGGTGGGCCAGTACGAGCAGTACTTC
CSADPVGQYEQYF
>.|TRBJ1-2|TRBV30|few
TGTGCCTCGAGGGCGGAAGCTAGCTATGGCTACACCTTC
CASRAEASYGYTF
>TRBD2|TRBJ2-7|TRBV12-3/TRBV12-4|few
TGTGCCAGCAGTTTTGCGGGAGGGCGGGAGCAGTACTTC
CASSFAGGREQYF
>TRBD2|TRBJ2-7|TRBV4-1|.
TGCGCCAGCAGCCCCCCGACTAGCGGGGGGGCAGGGGAGCAGTACTTC
CASSPPTSGGAGEQYF
>.|TRBJ1-4|TRBV28|few
TGTGCCAGCAGTTTCCAGGGGCGGGCGGGAAAACTGTTTTTT
CASSFQGRAGKLFF
>.|TRBJ2-4|TRBV20-1|.
TGCAGTGCTAGAGATTACGATGCAGCCAAAAACATTCAGTACTTC
CSARDYDAAKNIQYF
>TRBD1|TRBJ1-2|TRBV5-1|many
TGCGCCAGCAGCTTGGAGGGGGCGAGTGGCTACACCTTC
CASSLEGASGYTF
>.|TRBJ1-4|TRBV24-1|few
TGTGCCACCAGTGATTCCCCCCGGGGGAAAGGCGAAAAACTGTTTTTT
CATSDSPRGKGEKLFF
>.|TRBJ1-1|TRBV7-8|.
TGTGCCAGCAGCTTAGAGGCCAGGGGGAACACTGAAGCTTTCTTT
CASSLEARGNTEAFF
>TRBD1|TRBJ1-5|TRBV5-1|few
TGCGCCAGCAGCCCCTACCCCGGACAGGCGCCTCAGCCCCAGCATTTT
CASSPYPGQAPQPQHF
>TRBD1|TRBJ2-1|TRBV12-3/TRBV12-4|few
TGTGCCAGCAGTGCCAGGACAGGACGCTCCTACAATGAGCAGTTCTTC
CASSARTGRSYNEQFF
>.|TRBJ2-6|TRBV4-1|once
TGCGCCAGCAGCCAAGAGTGGCAGAGCGGGGCCAACGTCCTGACTTTC
CASSQEWQSGANVLTF
>TRBD2|TRBJ2-5|TRBV10-3|.
TGTGCCATCAGTGAGCCACTAGCGCAAGAGACCCAGTACTTC
CAISEPLAQETQYF
>.|TRBJ2-5|TRBV20-1|.
TGCAGTGCTGGCCGGGACTCCTATAAAGAGACCCAGTACTTC
CSAGRDSYKETQYF
>.|TRBJ2-7|TRBV5-6|.
TGTGCCAGCAGCTCTACCGTCCGGGACACCTACGAGCAGTACTTC
CASSSTVRDTYEQYF
>.|TRBJ1-1|TRBV4-1|.
TGCGCCAGCAGCCGATTAGCAGGCCAGAACACTGAAGCTTTCTTT
CASSRLAGQNTEAFF
>.|TRBJ2-7|TRBV6-2/TRBV6-3|many
TGTGCCAGCAGTTACTCGTGGGGTGGTTACGAGCAGTACTTC
CASSYSWGGYEQYF
>TRBD1|TRBJ1-1|TRBV5-6|few
TGTGCCAGCAGCTTGAGTTCTAGGACAGGGGGCGATGAAGCTTTCTTT
CASSLSSRTGGDEAFF
>.|TRBJ2-1|TRBV3-1|few
TGTGCCAGCAGCCTAATAGACAATGAGCAGTTCTTC
CASSLIDNEQFF
>TRBD2|TRBJ2-5|TRBV7-8|many
TGTGCCAGCAGCCCCCGGGGGAGGGAAGAGACCCAGTACTTC
CASSPRGREETQYF
>.|TRBJ1-1|TRBV29-1|.
TGCAGCGCCCGGGACGGGGCTGAAGCTTTCTTT
CSARDGAEAFF
>TRBD2|TRBJ2-1|TRBV29-1|few
TGCAGCGTTGAATGGAGCGGGAGAGGCAATGAGCAGTTCTTC
CSVEWSGRGNEQFF
>.|TRBJ2-7|TRBV5-1|few
TGCGCCAGCAGATCCCGACCCGACAGGTTGGCCTACGAGCAGTACTTC
CASRSRPDRLAYEQYF
>.|TRBJ1-2|TRBV7-2|.
TGTGCCAGCAGCACAACCCTTGATGGCTACACCTTC
CASSTTLDGYTF